This T cell receptor (beta chain) was retrieved from a study of patients and donors after allogeneic stem cell transplantation. One entry per CDR3 protein, called by TCRdb with MiXCR from the RT-PCR reads. The sample has 900,000 to 1,000,000 distinct CDR3 sequences; 18% are singletons. At least ten counts were recorded for this clonotype. The germline V and J ends were trimmed by 1 base and 3 bases, with 10 bases remaining between them. The CDR3 runs to 14 residues. Sequenced: blood, either unsorted or a sorted T cell fraction (not recorded which). The V call is TRBV12-3 or TRBV12-4, the J call TRBJ2-7, with D tentatively TRBD1 (6 bases). This TCR was sampled from a human donor who was either an allogeneic HSCT recipient or a stem cell or donor lymphocyte infusion donor (not recorded which). It is not recorded whose cells these are; they may come from a transplant donor. CDR3 in amino acids: CASSLGGQVYEQYF. The CDR3 nucleotides are TGTGCCAGCAGTTTAGGGGGACAAGTCTACGAGCAGTACTTC.